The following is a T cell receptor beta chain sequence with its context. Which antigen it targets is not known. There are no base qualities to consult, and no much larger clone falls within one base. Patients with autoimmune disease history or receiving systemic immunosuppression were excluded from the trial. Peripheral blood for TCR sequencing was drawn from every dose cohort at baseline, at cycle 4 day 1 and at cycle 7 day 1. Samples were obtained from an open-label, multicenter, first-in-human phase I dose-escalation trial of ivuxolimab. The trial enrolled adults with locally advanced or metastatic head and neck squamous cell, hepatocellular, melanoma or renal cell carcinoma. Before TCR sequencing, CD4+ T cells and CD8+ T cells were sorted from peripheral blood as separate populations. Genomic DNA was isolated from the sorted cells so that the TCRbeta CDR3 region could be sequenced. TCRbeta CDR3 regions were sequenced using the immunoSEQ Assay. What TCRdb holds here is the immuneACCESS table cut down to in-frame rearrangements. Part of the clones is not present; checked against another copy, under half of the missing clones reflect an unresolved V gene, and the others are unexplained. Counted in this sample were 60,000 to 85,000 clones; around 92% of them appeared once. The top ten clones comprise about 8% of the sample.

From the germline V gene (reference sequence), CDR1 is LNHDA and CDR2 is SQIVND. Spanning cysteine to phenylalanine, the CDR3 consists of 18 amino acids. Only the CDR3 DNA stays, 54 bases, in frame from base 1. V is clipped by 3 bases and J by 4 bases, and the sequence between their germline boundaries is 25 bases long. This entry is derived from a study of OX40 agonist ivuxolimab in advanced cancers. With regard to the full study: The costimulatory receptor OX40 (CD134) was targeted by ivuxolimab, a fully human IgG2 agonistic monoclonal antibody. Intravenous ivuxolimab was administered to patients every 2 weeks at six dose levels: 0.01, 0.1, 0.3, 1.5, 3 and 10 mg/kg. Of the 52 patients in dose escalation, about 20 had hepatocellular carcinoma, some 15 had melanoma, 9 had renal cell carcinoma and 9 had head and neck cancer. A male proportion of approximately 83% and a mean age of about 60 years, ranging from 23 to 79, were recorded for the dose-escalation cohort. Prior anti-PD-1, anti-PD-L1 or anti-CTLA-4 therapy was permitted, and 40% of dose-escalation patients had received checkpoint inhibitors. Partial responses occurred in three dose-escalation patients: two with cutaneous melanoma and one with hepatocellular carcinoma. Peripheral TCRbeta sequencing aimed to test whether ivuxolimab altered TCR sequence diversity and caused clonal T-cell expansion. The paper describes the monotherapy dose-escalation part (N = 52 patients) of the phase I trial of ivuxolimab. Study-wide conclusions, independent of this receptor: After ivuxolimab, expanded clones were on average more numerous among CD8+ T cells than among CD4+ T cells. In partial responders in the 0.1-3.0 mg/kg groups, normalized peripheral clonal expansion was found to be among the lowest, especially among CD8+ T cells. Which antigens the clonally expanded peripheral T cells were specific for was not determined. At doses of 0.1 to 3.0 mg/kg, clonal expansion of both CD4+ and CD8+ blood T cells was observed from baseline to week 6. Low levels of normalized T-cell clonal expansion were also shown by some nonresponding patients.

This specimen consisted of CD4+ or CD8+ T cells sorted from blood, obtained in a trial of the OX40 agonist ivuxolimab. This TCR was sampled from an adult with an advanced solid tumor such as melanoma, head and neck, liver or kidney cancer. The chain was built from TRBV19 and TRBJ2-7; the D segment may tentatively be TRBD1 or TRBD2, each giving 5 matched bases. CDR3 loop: CASSMRGEAARAGYEQYF. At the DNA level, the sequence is TGTGCCAGTAGTATGAGGGGTGAGGCGGCCCGTGCCGGGTACGAGCAGTACTTC.